This entry lists 9 T cell receptor beta chains sequenced from one sample in a study of blood T cell repertoires in COVID-19. The repertoire was sequenced with immunoSEQ multiplex PCR; TCRdb's copy has only in-frame clones and lacks some. The profile covers 140,000 to 150,000 clones, with around 84% appearing a single time and roughly 13% taken by the ten largest. Sequencing was performed on peripheral blood. The receptor set was obtained from a man aged 55 to 70 with active or convalescent COVID-19.

This clone was seen only a few times. The CDR3 protein is CASSQSGTGDEQYF. As DNA, the CDR3 is TGTGCCAGCAGCCAATCGGGGACAGGGGACGAGCAGTACTTC. V and J are TRBV16 and TRBJ2-7, with 10 bases aligning to TRBD1. CDR1 is KGHSY and CDR2 is FQNENV in the germline V gene. The CDR3 is made up of 14 amino acids. With 0 bases clipped from V and 5 bases from J, the junction kept 1 base outside the gene matches.

Only one count was recorded for this clone. The chain joins TRBV7-9 to TRBJ2-5; 7 nucleotides align to TRBD1. Germline V gene lookup returns CDR1 SEHNR and CDR2 FQNEAQ (reference sequence). The CDR3 sequence is 16 residues long. Losses at the gene ends were 3 bases for V and 5 bases for J; bases not matched to a gene: 12. The CDR3 nucleotides read TGTGCCAGCAGCTTGAGCGCGACAGGGTTGGTTGAGACCCAGTACTTC. Translating gives CASSLSATGLVETQYF.

This sequence joins TRBV28 and TRBJ2-7, with 7 bases fitting TRBD2. The CDR3 covers 15 residues. The V gene end was trimmed by 2 bases and the J gene end by 0 bases; junction bases not matched to a gene: 4. The germline V gene encodes CDR1 MDHEN and CDR2 SYDVKM. In DNA form, the CDR3 reads TGTGCCAGCAGTTTAGGCGGGACTAACTCCTACGAGCAGTACTTC. This translates into CASSLGGTNSYEQYF. The full variable domain, completed using reference TRBV28 and TRBJ2-7, is DVKVTQSSRYLVKRTGEKVFLECVQDMDHENMFWYRQDPGLGLRLIYFSYDVKMKEKGDIPEGYSVSREKKERFSLILESASTNQTSMYLCASSLGGTNSYEQYFGPGTRLTVT.

This clone was counted at least ten times. This chain joins TRBV6-5 and TRBJ2-7; TRBD2 is a possible D gene (5 bases). Germline V lookup: CDR1 MNHEY, CDR2 SVGAGI. The CDR3 is made up of 15 amino acids. V was clipped by 0 bases and J by 6 bases, with 15 bases between them. The CDR3 DNA reads as TGTGCCAGCAGTTACTCCGGTGACGGAGGCCGCGAGCAGTACTTC. Protein sequence: CASSYSGDGGREQYF.

The V and J genes are TRBV18 and TRBJ1-1; 9 bases line up with TRBD1. The CDR3 is 14 residues long. Germline CDR1 is KGHSH and CDR2 is LQKENI. Trimming at V came to 6 bases and at J to 4 bases, leaving 6 bases not matched to a gene. The CDR3 region is CASSLIQGATEAFF. In nucleotides, the CDR3 is TGTGCCAGCTCCCTTATACAGGGGGCCACTGAAGCTTTCTTT.

The chain combines TRBV14 with TRBJ2-4; 11 positions agree with TRBD1. V gave up 3 bases and J gave up 1 base; unmatched junction bases: 8. This CDR3 has 18 residues. Germline-derived CDR1 and CDR2 are SGHDN and FVKESK. CDR3 DNA sequence: TGTGCCAGCAGCCAGAGGACAGGGGGCGCCCGGGCCAAAAACATTCAGTACTTC. It yields the protein CASSQRTGGARAKNIQYF. The full variable domain, its missing parts supplied by reference TRBV14 and TRBJ2-4, is EAGVTQFPSHSVIEKGQTVTLRCDPISGHDNLYWYRRVMGKEIKFLLHFVKESKQDESGMPNNRFLAERTGGTYSTLKVQPAELEDSGVYFCASSQRTGGARAKNIQYFGAGTRLSVL.

This chain uses TRBV29-1 with TRBJ2-1; D not resolved. The CDR3 spans 14 residues. CDR1 and CDR2 (germline): SQVTM, ANQGSEA. V was trimmed by 4 bases and J by 4 bases, leaving 14 bases between them. The CDR3 here is CSVAQRRTYNEQFF. The DNA for the CDR3 is TGCAGCGTTGCCCAGAGGAGAACGTACAATGAGCAGTTCTTC.

The chain joins TRBV18 to TRBJ2-3, with TRBD1 identical over 8 bases. The CDR3 length is 14 residues. Germline CDR1 is KGHSH and CDR2 is LQKENI. V was pared by 3 bases and J by 4 bases, with 3 bases of the junction left unmatched. The CDR3: CASSPGQGSDTQYF. The DNA for the CDR3 is TGTGCCAGCTCACCCGGACAGGGCTCAGATACGCAGTATTTT.

The chain carries TRBV28 and TRBJ2-7; 7 nucleotides line up with TRBD2. Germline CDR1 reads MDHEN; CDR2 reads SYDVKM. This CDR3 region has 14 residues. Unmatched junction bases numbered 8, after V lost 3 bases and J lost 6 bases. For the CDR3, the DNA is TGTGCCAGCAGTTTGGTTTTGGCGGGAGTCGAGCAGTACTTC. Translated: CASSLVLAGVEQYF.